Listed below are T cell receptor beta chains from one sample, sequenced in a study of blood T cell repertoires in COVID-19. Only in-frame clones appear in the TCRdb table, and some are missing; sequencing was by immunoSEQ multiplex PCR. This table has about 46,000 clones, approximately 83% appearing once. Sample: peripheral blood. These receptor sequences come from a human donor in a cohort sampled during active COVID-19. The donor label of this sample is uncertain. Each CDR3 is given with its conserved first and last residue. The D gene is left open where the match is weak. The size entry is marked missing in some rows and otherwise reads once, few, many or a size class.

d_call	j_call	v_call	clone_size	cdr3_nt	cdr3_aa
TRBD1	TRBJ2-7	TRBV9	-	TGTGCCAGCAGCCTACGACAGGGAGACGGAGAGCAGTACTTC	CASSLRQGDGEQYF
-	TRBJ2-1	TRBV27	-	TGTGCCAGCAGATCCCTAGGGGGTTCCTACAATGAGCAGTTCTTC	CASRSLGGSYNEQFF
-	TRBJ1-4	TRBV4-2	-	TGTGCCAGCAGCGACAGACAGCTTAATGAAAAACTGTTTTTT	CASSDRQLNEKLFF
TRBD2	TRBJ2-7	TRBV13	few	TGTGCCAGCAGCACGGCCGGGACTACTGGCGGCGAGCAGTACTTC	CASSTAGTTGGEQYF
TRBD1	TRBJ1-2	TRBV6-6	few	TGTGCCAGTCGCACCTCGACAGGGGGATATGGCTACACCTTC	CASRTSTGGYGYTF
TRBD1	TRBJ1-5	TRBV15	few	TGTGCCACCAGCAGAGATCGACAGGGGACCTATCAGCCCCAGCATTTT	CATSRDRQGTYQPQHF
TRBD2	TRBJ2-3	TRBV6-5	-	TGTGCCAGCAAGAGGGGAGGGTCAGATACGCAGTATTTT	CASKRGGSDTQYF
-	TRBJ1-5	TRBV3-1/TRBV3-2	-	TGTGCCAGCAGCCAAGATCTTGGGGGGGTGCCCCAGCATTTT	CASSQDLGGVPQHF
-	TRBJ1-2	TRBV2	-	TGTGCCAGCAGTGAAATTTTGAGGGAGGGCCGGGACTATGGCTACACCTTC	CASSEILREGRDYGYTF
TRBD1	TRBJ2-1	TRBV11-3	-	TGTGCCAGCAGCTTAGATGGGACAGATTCCTACAATGAGCAGTTCTTC	CASSLDGTDSYNEQFF
TRBD2	TRBJ2-5	TRBV9	-	TGTGCCAGCAGCGTAGTTGGGACTAGCCAAGAGACCCAGTACTTC	CASSVVGTSQETQYF
TRBD2	TRBJ2-3	TRBV5-1	-	TGCGCCAGCAGACGAACTAGCGGGAGCACAGATACGCAGTATTTT	CASRRTSGSTDTQYF